This T cell receptor (beta chain) was sequenced during a study of OX40 agonist ivuxolimab in advanced cancers. Overall study context: The drug used for patients, ivuxolimab, was an agonistic anti-OX40 (CD134) antibody. Eligibility admitted prior anti-PD-1, anti-PD-L1 or anti-CTLA-4 therapy; around 41% had some.

Using immunoSEQ multiplex PCR, the repertoire was profiled, and TCRdb retains in-frame clones only, with some absent. The sample holds about 84,000 clones; roughly 87% are singletons and the top ten take roughly 0.19%. The sequence derives from an adult with an advanced solid tumor such as melanoma, head and neck, liver or kidney cancer. The source material was CD4+ or CD8+ T cells sorted from blood, sampled in a trial of the OX40 agonist ivuxolimab.

The CDR3 region is CASSLQGNTEAFF. The CDR3, as DNA: TGTGCCAGCAGCTTACAGGGGAACACTGAAGCTTTCTTT. This rearrangement joins TRBV7-3 to TRBJ1-1, with D possibly matching TRBD1 (5 bases). The CDR3 covers 13 residues. V was cut by 2 bases and J by 1 base, with 5 bases left in between. Germline V CDR1 and CDR2: SGHTA, FQGTGA.